The 8 T cell receptor beta chains reported below all come from one sample, sequenced in a study of T cell responses to AZD1222 COVID-19 vaccine. Using immunoSEQ multiplex PCR, the repertoire was profiled, and TCRdb retains in-frame clones only, with some absent. The sample consists of about 140,000 clones, approximately 86% of them appearing once. The specimen was peripheral blood, collected on day 0 of AZD1222 vaccination. All receptors come from an adult in good health.

V gene TRBV19 combines with J gene TRBJ2-1; 14 positions agree with TRBD2. This CDR3 comprises 15 residues. Germline assignment: CDR1 LNHDA and CDR2 SQIVND (reference sequence). Losses at the gene ends were 10 bases for V and 4 bases for J; bases not matched to a gene: 6. The CDR3 here is CATTRTSGGYNEQFF. The CDR3 nucleotides read TGTGCCACCACCCGGACTAGCGGGGGGTACAATGAGCAGTTCTTC.

J is TRBJ2-1 and V is TRBV11-2, with D possibly TRBD2 on 6 matching bases. Trimming took off 5 bases at V and 4 bases at J, with 12 bases between the two ends. Germline V gene sequence: CDR1 SGHAT, CDR2 FQNNGV. CDR3 length: 14 residues. This CDR3 is CASSLSGPYNEQFF. CDR3 coding DNA: TGTGCCAGCAGCCTTAGCGGCCCGTACAATGAGCAGTTCTTC.

The gene calls are TRBV19 and TRBJ1-2; a weak D match, TRBD1 (5 bases). In germline, CDR1 is LNHDA, CDR2 SQIVND (reference sequence). V was pared by 3 bases and J by 4 bases, with 9 bases between. The CDR3 has 13 amino acids. The CDR3 nucleotides read TGTGCCAGTAGTATCGACAGAACCTATGGCTACACCTTC. Its protein product is CASSIDRTYGYTF.

The V and J genes are TRBV5-1 and TRBJ1-3; the D gene is possibly TRBD1 (5 bases). Germline V lookup: CDR1 SGHRS, CDR2 YFSETQ. The CDR3 extends over 15 amino acids. The V end lost 4 bases, the J end lost 0 bases, and 11 bases lay between the germline ends. CDR3 loop: CASSPGGSSGNTIYF. The CDR3 DNA reads TGCGCCAGCAGCCCGGGGGGGAGCTCTGGAAACACCATATATTTT.

The chain recombines TRBV7-8 with TRBJ1-5; D ambiguous. The germline V gene has CDR1 SGHVS and CDR2 FQNEAQ. The CDR3 runs to 17 residues. Trimming pared 3 bases from V and 0 bases from J, leaving 15 bases between. The CDR3 reads CASSFLTAQYSNQPQHF. CDR3 coding DNA: TGTGCCAGCAGCTTTCTAACAGCTCAGTATAGCAATCAGCCCCAGCATTTT.

The rearrangement joins TRBV6-5 to TRBJ1-1; possible D gene TRBD1, 5 bases. Trimming stripped 0 bases from V and 7 bases from J, with 12 bases between. This CDR3 has 14 residues. From germline, CDR1 is MNHEY and CDR2 SVGAGI. Written as DNA, the CDR3 is TGTGCCAGCAGTTACTCCCCAGGGTTGGGTGAAGCTTTCTTT. It translates to CASSYSPGLGEAFF.

The chain combines TRBV25-1 with TRBJ2-2; tentatively, D is TRBD1 (7 bases). This CDR3 spans 16 amino acids. V lost 2 bases to trimming and J lost 0 bases, with 10 bases between them. Looked up from germline, CDR1 is MGHDK and CDR2 is SYGVNS. CDR3 amino acids: CASSEGGTANTGELFF. CDR3 sequence (DNA): TGTGCCAGCAGTGAAGGGGGGACAGCGAACACCGGGGAGCTGTTTTTT.

The chain employs TRBV4-3 and TRBJ2-7; 10 nucleotides align to TRBD2. The CDR3 is 16 residues long. The J segment lost 1 base and the V segment lost 4 bases, leaving 7 bases of the junction unmatched. The V gene's germline CDR1 is LGHNA and CDR2 YSLEER. The CDR3 protein is CASSPELAGGSYEQYF. CDR3 in DNA: TGCGCCAGCAGCCCTGAATTAGCGGGAGGATCCTACGAGCAGTACTTC.